This T cell receptor beta chain originates from a study of somatic mutations in cytotoxic T cells in rheumatoid arthritis. The CDR3 is 13 amino acids. CDR1 is MNHEY and CDR2 is SMNVEV in the germline V gene (reference sequence). V lost 1 base and J 5 bases, leaving 5 bases between the germline ends. TCRdb keeps only in-frame clones here, not all; method: immunoSEQ multiplex PCR. The top ten hold 14% to 15% of the sample, which has approximately 15,000 clones, about four fifths seen once. In regard to this clone: Additional DNA sequences in this sample encode the identical CDR3.

The chain recombines TRBV27 with TRBJ1-4, with D unclear. What was sequenced was CD8+ T cells sorted from blood. This TCR was sampled from an adult with rheumatoid arthritis. CDR3 amino acids: CASSLWQNEKLFF. CDR3 bases: TGTGCCAGCAGTTTATGGCAGAATGAAAAACTGTTTTTT. The variable domain in full, with the rest retrieved from reference TRBV27 and TRBJ1-4, is EAQVTQNPRYLITVTGKKLTVTCSQNMNHEYMSWYRQDPGLGLRQIYYSMNVEVTDKGDVPEGYKVSRKEKRNFPLILESPSPNQTSLYFCASSLWQNEKLFFGSGTQLSVL.